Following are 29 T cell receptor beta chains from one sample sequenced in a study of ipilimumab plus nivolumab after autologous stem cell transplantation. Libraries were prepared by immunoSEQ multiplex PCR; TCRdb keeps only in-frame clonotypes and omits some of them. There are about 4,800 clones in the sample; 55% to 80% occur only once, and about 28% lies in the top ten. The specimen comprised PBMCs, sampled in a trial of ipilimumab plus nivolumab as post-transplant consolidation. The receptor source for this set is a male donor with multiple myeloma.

The CDR3 here is CASSYGTSPYEQYF. CDR3 DNA sequence: TGTGCCAGCAGTTACGGGACGTCCCCCTACGAGCAGTACTTC. The chain uses TRBV6-5 and TRBJ2-7; the D gene could be TRBD1 or TRBD2 (5 bases each). The CDR3 covers 14 residues. Trimming took off 2 bases at V and 2 bases at J, with 10 bases between the two ends. The germline V gene encodes CDR1 MNHEY and CDR2 SVGAGI.

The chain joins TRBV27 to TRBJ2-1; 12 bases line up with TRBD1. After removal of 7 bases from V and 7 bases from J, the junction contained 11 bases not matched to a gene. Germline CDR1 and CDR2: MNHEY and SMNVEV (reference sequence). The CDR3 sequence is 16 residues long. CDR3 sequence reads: CASTQTRDRGLNEQFF. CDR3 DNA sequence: TGTGCCAGCACCCAGACCCGGGACAGGGGGCTGAATGAGCAGTTCTTC.

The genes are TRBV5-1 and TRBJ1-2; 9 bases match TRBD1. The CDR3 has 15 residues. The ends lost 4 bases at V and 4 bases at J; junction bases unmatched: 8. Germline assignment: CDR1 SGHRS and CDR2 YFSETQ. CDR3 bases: TGCGCCAGCAGCCCGGAGGGACAGGGTAGCTATGGCTACACCTTC. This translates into CASSPEGQGSYGYTF.

CDR3 sequence: CASSPRGGVNTEAFF. The CDR3 DNA sequence: TGTGCCAGCAGCCCCCGAGGGGGGGTGAACACTGAAGCTTTCTTT. V gene TRBV7-8 combines with J gene TRBJ1-1; a weak D match, TRBD1 (6 bases). The CDR3 covers 15 residues. Trimming removed 5 bases from V and 0 bases from J, with 13 bases in between. Germline V CDR1 and CDR2: SGHVS, FQNEAQ.

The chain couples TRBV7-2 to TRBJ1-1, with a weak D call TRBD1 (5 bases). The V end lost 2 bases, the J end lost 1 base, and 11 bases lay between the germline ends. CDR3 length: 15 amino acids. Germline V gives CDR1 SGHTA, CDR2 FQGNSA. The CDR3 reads CASSLLGVTNTEAFF. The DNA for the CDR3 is TGTGCCAGCAGCTTATTAGGGGTTACGAACACTGAAGCTTTCTTT.

In DNA, the CDR3 is TGTGCCATCAGTGAGCCGGGAGCCGTAGCGGGGCCGTACGAGCAGTACTTC. Its protein is CAISEPGAVAGPYEQYF. The J gene is TRBJ2-7, the V gene TRBV10-3; 8 bases map to TRBD2. After removal of 2 bases from V and 4 bases from J, the junction contained 13 bases not matched to a gene. There are 17 residues in the CDR3. Per germline, CDR1 ENHRY and CDR2 SYGVKD.

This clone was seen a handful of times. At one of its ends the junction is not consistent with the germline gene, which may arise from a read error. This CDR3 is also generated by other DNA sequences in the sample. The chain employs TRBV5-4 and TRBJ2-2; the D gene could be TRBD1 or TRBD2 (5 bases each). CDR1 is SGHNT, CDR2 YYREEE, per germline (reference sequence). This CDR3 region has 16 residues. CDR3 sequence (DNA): TGCGCCAGCAGCCAAGATAGGGCTGGGACGACCGGGGAGCTGTTTTTT. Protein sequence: CASSQDRAGTTGELFF.

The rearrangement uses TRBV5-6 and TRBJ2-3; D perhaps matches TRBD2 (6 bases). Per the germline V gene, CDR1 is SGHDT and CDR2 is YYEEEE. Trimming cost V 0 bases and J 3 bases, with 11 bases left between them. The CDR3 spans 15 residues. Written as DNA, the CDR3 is TGTGCCAGCAGCTTGGCGGGAGTTTTTACAGATACGCAGTATTTT. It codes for CASSLAGVFTDTQYF.

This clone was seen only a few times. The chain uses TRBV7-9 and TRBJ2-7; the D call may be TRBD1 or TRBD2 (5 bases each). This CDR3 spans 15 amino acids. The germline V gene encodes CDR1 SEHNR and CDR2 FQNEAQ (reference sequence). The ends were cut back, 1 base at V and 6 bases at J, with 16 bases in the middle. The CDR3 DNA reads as TGTGCCAGCAGCTTAGTTTTTCTAACCGGGGCCGAGCAGTACTTC. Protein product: CASSLVFLTGAEQYF.

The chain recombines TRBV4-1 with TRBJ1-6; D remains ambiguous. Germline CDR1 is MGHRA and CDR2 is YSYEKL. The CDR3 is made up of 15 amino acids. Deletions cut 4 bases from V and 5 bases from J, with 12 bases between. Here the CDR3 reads CASSLGSVDNSPLHF. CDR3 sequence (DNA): TGCGCCAGCAGCCTCGGGTCCGTCGATAATTCACCCCTCCACTTT.

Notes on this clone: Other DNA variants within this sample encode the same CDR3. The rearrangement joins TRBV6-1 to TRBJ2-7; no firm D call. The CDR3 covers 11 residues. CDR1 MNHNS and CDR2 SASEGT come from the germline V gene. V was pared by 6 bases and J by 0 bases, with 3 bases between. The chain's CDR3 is CASRISYEQYF. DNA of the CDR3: TGTGCCAGCAGAATCTCCTACGAGCAGTACTTC.

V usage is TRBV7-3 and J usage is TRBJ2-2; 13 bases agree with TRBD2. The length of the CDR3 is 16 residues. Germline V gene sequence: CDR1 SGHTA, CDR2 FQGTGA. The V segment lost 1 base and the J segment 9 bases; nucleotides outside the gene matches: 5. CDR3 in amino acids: CASSLRGTSGARELFF. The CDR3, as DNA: TGTGCCAGCAGCTTAAGGGGGACTAGCGGGGCCCGGGAGCTGTTTTTT.

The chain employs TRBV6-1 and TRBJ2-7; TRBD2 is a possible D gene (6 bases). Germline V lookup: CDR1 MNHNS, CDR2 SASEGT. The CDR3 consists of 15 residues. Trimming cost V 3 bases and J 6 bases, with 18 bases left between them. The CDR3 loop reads CASSDSGTQGREQYF. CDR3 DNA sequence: TGTGCCAGCAGTGACTCCGGGACTCAGGGTCGCGAGCAGTACTTC.

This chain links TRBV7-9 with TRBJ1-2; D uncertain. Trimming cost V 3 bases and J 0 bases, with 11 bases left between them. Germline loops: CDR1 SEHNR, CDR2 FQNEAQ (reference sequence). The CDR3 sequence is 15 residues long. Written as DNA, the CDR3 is TGTGCCAGCAGCTTCAGTGGCGGAACTAACTATGGCTACACCTTC. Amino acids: CASSFSGGTNYGYTF. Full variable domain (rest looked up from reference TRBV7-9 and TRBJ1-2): DTGVSQNPRHKITKRGQNVTFRCDPISEHNRLYWYRQTLGQGPEFLTYFQNEAQLEKSRLLSDRFSAERPKGSFSTLEIQRTEQGDSAMYLCASSFSGGTNYGYTFGSGTRLTVV.

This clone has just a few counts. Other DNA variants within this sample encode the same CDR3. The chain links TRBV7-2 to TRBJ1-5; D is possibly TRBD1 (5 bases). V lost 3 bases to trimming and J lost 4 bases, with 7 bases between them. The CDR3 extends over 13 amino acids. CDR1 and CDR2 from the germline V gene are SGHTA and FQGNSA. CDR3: CASSLGPNQPQHF. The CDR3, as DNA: TGTGCCAGCAGCTTGGGACCGAATCAGCCCCAGCATTTT.

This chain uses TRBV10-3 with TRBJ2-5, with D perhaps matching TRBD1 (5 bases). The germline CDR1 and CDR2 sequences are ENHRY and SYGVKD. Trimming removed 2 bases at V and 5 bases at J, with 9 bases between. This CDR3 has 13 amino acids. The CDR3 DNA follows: TGTGCCATCAGTGAGAGGGGTTGGGAGACCCAGTACTTC. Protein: CAISERGWETQYF.

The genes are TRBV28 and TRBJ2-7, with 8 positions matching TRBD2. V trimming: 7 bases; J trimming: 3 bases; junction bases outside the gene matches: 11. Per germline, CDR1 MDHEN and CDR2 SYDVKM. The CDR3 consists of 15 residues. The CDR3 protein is CASTVGSGGRYEQYF. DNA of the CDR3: TGTGCCAGCACCGTAGGGAGCGGGGGACGCTACGAGCAGTACTTC.

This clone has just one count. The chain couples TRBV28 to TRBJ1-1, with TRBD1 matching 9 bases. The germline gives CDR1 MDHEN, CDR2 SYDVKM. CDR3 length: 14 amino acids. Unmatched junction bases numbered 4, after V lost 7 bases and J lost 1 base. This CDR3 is CASKLTGGNTEAFF. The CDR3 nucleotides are TGTGCCAGCAAACTGACAGGGGGGAACACTGAAGCTTTCTTT.

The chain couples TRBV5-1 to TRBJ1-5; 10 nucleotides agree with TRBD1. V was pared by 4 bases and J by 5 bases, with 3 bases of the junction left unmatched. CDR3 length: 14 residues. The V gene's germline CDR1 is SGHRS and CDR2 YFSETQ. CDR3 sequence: CASSHGTGDQPQHF. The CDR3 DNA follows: TGCGCCAGCAGCCACGGGACAGGGGATCAGCCCCAGCATTTT.

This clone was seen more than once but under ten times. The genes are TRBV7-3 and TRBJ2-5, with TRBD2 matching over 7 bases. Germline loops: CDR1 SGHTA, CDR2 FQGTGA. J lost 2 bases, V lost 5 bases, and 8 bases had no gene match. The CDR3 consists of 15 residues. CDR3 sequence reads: CASSPVASGQETQYF. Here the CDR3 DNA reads TGTGCCAGCAGCCCCGTGGCTAGCGGACAAGAGACCCAGTACTTC.

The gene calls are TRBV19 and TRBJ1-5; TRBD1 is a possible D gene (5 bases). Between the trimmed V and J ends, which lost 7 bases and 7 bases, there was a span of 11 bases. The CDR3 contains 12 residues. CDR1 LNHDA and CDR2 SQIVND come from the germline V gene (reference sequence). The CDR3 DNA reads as TGTGCCAGTAAAGGGGTGCGGCAGCCCCAGCATTTT. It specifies CASKGVRQPQHF.

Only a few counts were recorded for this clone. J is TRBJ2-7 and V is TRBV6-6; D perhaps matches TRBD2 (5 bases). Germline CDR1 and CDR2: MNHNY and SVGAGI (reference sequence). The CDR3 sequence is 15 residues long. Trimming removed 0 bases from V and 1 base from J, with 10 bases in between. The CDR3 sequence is CASSYSLGVSYEQYF. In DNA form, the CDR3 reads TGTGCCAGCAGTTACTCTCTGGGAGTGTCCTACGAGCAGTACTTC.

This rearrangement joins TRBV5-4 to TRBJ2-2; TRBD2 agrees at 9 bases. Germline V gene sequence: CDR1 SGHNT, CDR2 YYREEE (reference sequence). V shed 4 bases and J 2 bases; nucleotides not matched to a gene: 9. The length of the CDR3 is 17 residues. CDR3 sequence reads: CASSPSQRGVNTGELFF. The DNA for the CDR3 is TGTGCCAGCAGCCCCTCTCAGCGGGGGGTCAACACCGGGGAGCTGTTTTTT.

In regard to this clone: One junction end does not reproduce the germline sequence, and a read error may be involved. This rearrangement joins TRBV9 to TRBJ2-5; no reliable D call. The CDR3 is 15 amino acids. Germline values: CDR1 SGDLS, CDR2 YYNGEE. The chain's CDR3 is CASGVVPAQGQTQYF. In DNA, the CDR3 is TGTGCCAGCGGCGTAGTTCCCGCCCAAGGTCAGACCCAGTACTTC.

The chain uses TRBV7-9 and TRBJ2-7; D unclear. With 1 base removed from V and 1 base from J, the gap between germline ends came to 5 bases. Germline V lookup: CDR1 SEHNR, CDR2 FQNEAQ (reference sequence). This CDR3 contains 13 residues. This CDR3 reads CASSLERSYEQYF. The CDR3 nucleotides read TGTGCCAGCAGCTTAGAACGGTCCTACGAGCAGTACTTC.

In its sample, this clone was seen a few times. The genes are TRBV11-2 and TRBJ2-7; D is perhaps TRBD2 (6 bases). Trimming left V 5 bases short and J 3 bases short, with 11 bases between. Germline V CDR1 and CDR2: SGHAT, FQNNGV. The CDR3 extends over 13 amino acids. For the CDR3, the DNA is TGTGCCAGCAGCGGAGGGCACCTCTACGAGCAGTACTTC. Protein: CASSGGHLYEQYF. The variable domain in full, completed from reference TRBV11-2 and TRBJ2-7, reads EAGVAQSPRYKIIEKRQSVAFWCNPISGHATLYWYQQILGQGPKLLIQFQNNGVVDDSQLPKDRFSAERLKGVDSTLKIQPAKLEDSAVYLCASSGGHLYEQYFGPGTRLTVT.

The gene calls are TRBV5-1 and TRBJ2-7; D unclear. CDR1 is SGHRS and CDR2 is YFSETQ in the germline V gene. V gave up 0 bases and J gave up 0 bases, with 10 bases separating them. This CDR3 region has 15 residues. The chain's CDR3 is CASSLARGLSYEQYF. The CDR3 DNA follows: TGCGCCAGCAGCTTGGCCAGAGGCCTCTCCTACGAGCAGTACTTC. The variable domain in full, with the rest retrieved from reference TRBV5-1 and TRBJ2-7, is KAGVTQTPRYLIKTRGQQVTLSCSPISGHRSVSWYQQTPGQGLQFLFEYFSETQRNKGNFPGRFSGRQFSNSRSEMNVSTLELGDSALYLCASSLARGLSYEQYFGPGTRLTVT.

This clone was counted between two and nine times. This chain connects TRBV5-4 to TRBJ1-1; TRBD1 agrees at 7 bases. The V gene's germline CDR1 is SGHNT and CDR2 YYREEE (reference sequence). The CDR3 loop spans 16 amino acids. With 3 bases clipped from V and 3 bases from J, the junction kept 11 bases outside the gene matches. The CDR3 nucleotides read TGTGCCAGCAGCTCGGAGACAGGGATGTATGACACTGAAGCTTTCTTT. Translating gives CASSSETGMYDTEAFF.

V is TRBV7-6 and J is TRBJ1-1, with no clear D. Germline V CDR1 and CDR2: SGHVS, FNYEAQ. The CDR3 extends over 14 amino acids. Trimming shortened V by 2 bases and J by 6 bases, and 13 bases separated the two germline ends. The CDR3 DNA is TGTGCCAGCAGCTTATCCCCGGGTAGGGCTGAAGCTTTCTTT. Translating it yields CASSLSPGRAEAFF.